The next 27 T cell receptor beta chains were all read from a single sample in a study of PD-1 blockade in mismatch repair-deficient tumors listed by TCRdb under 2017. Libraries were constructed by the immunoSEQ multiplex PCR assay. TCRdb carries this immuneACCESS record with in-frame sequences only. Its versions omit some clonotypes, under half of them owing to an unresolved V gene in the studies checked, with the rest unexplained. The sample includes about 23,000 clones, with 75% to 85% observed a single time. The ten largest account for roughly 21% of the sample. The intended sense of this specimen's time point label: peripheral blood 12 weeks after first pembrolizumab dose. Sample: peripheral blood, taken 12 weeks after starting pembrolizumab. The source is an adult with mismatch repair-deficient cancer.

This clone was observed once. The V gene is TRBV6-5, the J gene TRBJ2-7; no clear D. Germline loops: CDR1 MNHEY, CDR2 SVGAGI. CDR3 length: 11 residues. Trimming removed 8 bases at V and 4 bases at J, with 9 bases between. CDR3 amino acids: CASRIGYEQYF. The CDR3 region has the DNA TGTGCCAGCCGTATCGGGTACGAGCAGTACTTC.

This clone was detected only once. The V and J genes are TRBV11-2 and TRBJ2-3; 10 nucleotides line up with TRBD1. The V gene end was trimmed by 5 bases and the J gene end by 2 bases; junction bases not matched to a gene: 7. The CDR3 is made up of 16 amino acids. Germline V gene lookup returns CDR1 SGHAT and CDR2 FQNNGV. Written as DNA, the CDR3 is TGTGCCAGCAGCCCGACGACAGGGGGCCACACAGATACGCAGTATTTT. It specifies CASSPTTGGHTDTQYF.

The chain employs TRBV30 and TRBJ2-3; 16 nucleotides align to TRBD2. CDR1 and CDR2 from the germline V gene are GTSNPN and SVGIG (reference sequence). Trimming at V came to 3 bases and at J to 6 bases, leaving 3 bases not matched to a gene. The CDR3 spans 15 residues. This chain's CDR3 is CAWRQGLAGGDTQYF. CDR3 DNA: TGTGCCTGGAGGCAGGGACTAGCGGGAGGGGATACGCAGTATTTT.

The V gene is TRBV11-2, the J gene TRBJ2-2; TRBD2 might be the D (5 bases). The V end lost 4 bases, the J end lost 1 base, and 7 bases lay between the germline ends. The CDR3 is made up of 14 amino acids. Germline lookup yields CDR1 SGHAT and CDR2 FQNNGV. DNA of the CDR3: TGTGCCAGCAGCTGGACTGGGAACACCGGGGAGCTGTTTTTT. Translation: CASSWTGNTGELFF. The full variable domain, completed using reference TRBV11-2 and TRBJ2-2, is EAGVAQSPRYKIIEKRQSVAFWCNPISGHATLYWYQQILGQGPKLLIQFQNNGVVDDSQLPKDRFSAERLKGVDSTLKIQPAKLEDSAVYLCASSWTGNTGELFFGEGSRLTVL.

This clone was seen a handful of times. The gene calls are TRBV27 and TRBJ2-7; TRBD1 matches 11 bases. Germline values: CDR1 MNHEY, CDR2 SMNVEV (reference sequence). The V gene end was trimmed by 5 bases and the J gene end by 3 bases; junction bases not matched to a gene: 3. The CDR3 covers 14 residues. CDR3 sequence reads: CASSPGTGGYEQYF. In DNA form, the CDR3 reads TGTGCCAGCAGTCCAGGGACAGGGGGCTACGAGCAGTACTTC.

This chain links TRBV6-6 with TRBJ2-5, with unresolved D. V was trimmed by 6 bases and J by 3 bases, leaving 14 bases between them. Germline CDR1 reads MNHNY; CDR2 reads SVGAGI (reference sequence). This CDR3 has 14 amino acids. DNA for the CDR3: TGTGCCAGCAGGTTCCATAACGTCGAAGAGACCCAGTACTTC. This encodes CASRFHNVEETQYF.

The chain employs TRBV6-5 and TRBJ2-7, with 9 positions matching TRBD1. The germline gives CDR1 MNHEY, CDR2 SVGAGI. After removal of 2 bases from V and 5 bases from J, the junction contained 4 bases not matched to a gene. The CDR3 contains 14 residues. The CDR3 region has the DNA TGTGCCAGCAGTTACCCCGGGACAGGGAACGAGCAGTACTTC. Translated: CASSYPGTGNEQYF.

The chain links TRBV7-9 to TRBJ2-7; no clear D gene. CDR3 length: 12 amino acids. Germline V gene lookup returns CDR1 SEHNR and CDR2 FQNEAQ (reference sequence). V was cut by 1 base and J by 5 bases, with 6 bases left in between. CDR3 amino acids: CASSLVGDEQYF. The CDR3 bases are TGTGCCAGCAGCTTAGTTGGGGACGAGCAGTACTTC.

This clone has only a few counts. The rearrangement joins TRBV5-1 to TRBJ2-7; TRBD1 agrees at 8 bases. Losses at the gene ends were 3 bases for V and 7 bases for J; bases not matched to a gene: 6. Germline-derived CDR1 and CDR2 are SGHRS and YFSETQ. CDR3 size: 13 residues. DNA for the CDR3: TGCGCCAGCAGCTCGCAGGGGGCGCGGGAGCAGTACTTC. Translation gives CASSSQGAREQYF.

The chain links TRBV29-1 to TRBJ2-5, with a weak D call TRBD1 (6 bases). With 6 bases removed from V and 4 bases from J, the gap between germline ends came to 30 bases. From germline, CDR1 is SQVTM and CDR2 ANQGSEA. This CDR3 has 18 residues. The CDR3 nucleotides read TGCAGCGTCGGGGATGGGGGCGGTGGGGCTTTTGGTGGAGAGACCCAGTACTTC. It yields the protein CSVGDGGGGAFGGETQYF. The complete variable domain, with remaining parts taken from reference TRBV29-1 and TRBJ2-5, reads SAVISQKPSRDICQRGTSLTIQCQVDSQVTMMFWYRQQPGQSLTLIATANQGSEATYESGFVIDKFPISRPNLTFSTLTVSNMSPEDSSIYLCSVGDGGGGAFGGETQYFGPGTRLLVL.

The chain links TRBV2 to TRBJ1-5; D is unresolved. The germline CDR1 and CDR2 sequences are SNHLY and FYNNEI. CDR3 length: 13 amino acids. Between the trimmed V and J ends, which lost 9 bases and 0 bases, there was a span of 9 bases. CDR3 sequence: CASRTDSNQPQHF. As DNA, the CDR3 is TGTGCCAGTAGGACGGATAGCAATCAGCCCCAGCATTTT.

This clone was observed a single time. The chain joins TRBV4-2 to TRBJ1-1, with 7 bases lining up with TRBD1. Germline trimming cut 4 bases from V and 4 bases from J; bases unmatched to any gene: 6. The CDR3 sequence is 14 residues long. From germline, CDR1 is LGHNA and CDR2 YNFKEQ. CDR3 in DNA: TGTGCCAGCAGCCGGGGCGCAGGGGGCACTGAAGCTTTCTTT. Translating gives CASSRGAGGTEAFF.

The chain employs TRBV6-6 and TRBJ2-1; 8 bases line up with TRBD2. V shed 2 bases, J shed 9 bases, and the junction held 9 bases outside the gene matches. Germline V gives CDR1 MNHNY, CDR2 SVGAGI (reference sequence). The CDR3 runs 15 residues. CDR3 DNA sequence: TGTGCCAGCAGTTACCCGGGACTAGACCGGTCTGAGCAGTTCTTC. This sequence encodes CASSYPGLDRSEQFF.

This clone was detected only a few times. The chain combines TRBV6-1 with TRBJ2-3; D unresolved. The germline V gene has CDR1 MNHNS and CDR2 SASEGT. Trimming pared 3 bases from V and 2 bases from J, leaving 12 bases between. The CDR3 length is 15 residues. Here the CDR3 reads CASSDLGSITDTQYF. The DNA for the CDR3 is TGTGCCAGCAGTGACCTGGGCTCAATCACAGATACGCAGTATTTT.

CDR3 amino acids: CASSQGGWSGYEQYF. The CDR3 DNA is TGCGCCAGCAGCCAAGGGGGGTGGAGCGGCTACGAGCAGTACTTC. This chain joins TRBV5-1 and TRBJ2-7; D might be TRBD1 or TRBD2, each matching 6 bases. This CDR3 has 15 amino acids. Between the trimmed V and J ends, which lost 4 bases and 3 bases, there was a span of 17 bases. Germline V gives CDR1 SGHRS, CDR2 YFSETQ.

This chain uses TRBV5-1 with TRBJ1-3, with no clear D. Trimming pared 3 bases from V and 1 base from J, leaving 8 bases between. Per the germline V gene, CDR1 is SGHRS and CDR2 is YFSETQ. This CDR3 contains 14 residues. DNA of the CDR3: TGCGCCAGCAGCTCTGGAGGGTCTGGAAACACCATATATTTT. Its protein product is CASSSGGSGNTIYF.

The gene calls are TRBV28 and TRBJ2-7; the match to TRBD1 covers 7 bases. The CDR3 spans 16 residues. In germline, CDR1 is MDHEN, CDR2 SYDVKM. V gave up 4 bases and J gave up 5 bases; unmatched junction bases: 14. CDR3 loop: CASSSLRFQGDHEQYF. CDR3 sequence (DNA): TGTGCCAGCAGTTCGTTACGCTTCCAGGGGGACCACGAGCAGTACTTC.

The chain has TRBV5-1 and TRBJ2-5; maybe TRBD2 (6 bases). Trimming removed 7 bases from V and 1 base from J, with 11 bases in between. The CDR3 contains 13 residues. Germline-derived CDR1 and CDR2 are SGHRS and YFSETQ. As DNA, the CDR3 is TGCGCCAGCTCCTACGGGAGCCAAGAGACCCAGTACTTC. This sequence encodes CASSYGSQETQYF.

This chain connects TRBV4-3 to TRBJ2-1; the D call may be TRBD1 or TRBD2 (5 bases each). CDR3 length equals 13 residues. Trimming removed 1 base from V and 6 bases from J, with 7 bases in between. Germline CDR1 is LGHNA and CDR2 is YSLEER. The CDR3 nucleotides read TGCGCCAGCAGCCAAGTGGGGGTCAATGAGCAGTTCTTC. This translates into CASSQVGVNEQFF.

This chain connects TRBV6-6 to TRBJ2-2; D remains ambiguous. The germline CDR1 and CDR2 sequences are MNHNY and SVGAGI (reference sequence). The CDR3 runs to 12 residues. V was clipped by 4 bases and J by 7 bases, with 7 bases between them. CDR3 residues: CASSFPGGELFF. The CDR3 DNA sequence: TGTGCCAGCAGTTTCCCGGGCGGGGAGCTGTTTTTT.

This clone is medium-sized (0.01 to 0.1%) in the sample. The V gene is TRBV19, the J gene TRBJ1-2; D is unclear. The CDR3 has 15 amino acids. Germline lookup yields CDR1 LNHDA and CDR2 SQIVND (reference sequence). Trimming took off 3 bases at V and 5 bases at J, with 16 bases between the two ends. The CDR3 DNA sequence: TGTGCCAGTAGTATTTCTGAAATCGGATCGTATGGCTACACCTTC. Protein product: CASSISEIGSYGYTF. Variable domain in full (rest from reference TRBV19 and TRBJ1-2): DGGITQSPKYLFRKEGQNVTLSCEQNLNHDAMYWYRQDPGQGLRLIYYSQIVNDFQKGDIAEGYSVSREKKESFPLTVTSAQKNPTAFYLCASSISEIGSYGYTFGSGTRLTVV.

This clone was observed a handful of times. Germline is not matched at one junction end, which may reflect a read error. CDR3 sequence: CASSQGRTWDTEAFF. For the CDR3, the DNA is TGCGCCAGCAGCCAAGGTAGGACTTGGGACACAGAAGCTTTCTTT. The chain has TRBV4-1 and TRBJ1-1; tentative D call: TRBD1 (6 bases). Looked up from germline, CDR1 is MGHRA and CDR2 is YSYEKL. The CDR3 is 15 amino acids.

This chain connects TRBV27 to TRBJ2-2; 10 nucleotides line up with TRBD1. There are 14 residues in the CDR3. Germline loops: CDR1 MNHEY, CDR2 SMNVEV (reference sequence). Unmatched junction bases numbered 1, after V lost 6 bases and J lost 3 bases. In nucleotides, the CDR3 is TGTGCCAGCAGGACAGGGGGCCACACCGGGGAGCTGTTTTTT. Its protein product is CASRTGGHTGELFF.

The chain links TRBV19 to TRBJ2-5, with TRBD1 as a possible D gene (6 bases). The CDR3 is made up of 13 amino acids. The V end lost 5 bases, the J end lost 2 bases, and 9 bases lay between the germline ends. Germline V gives CDR1 LNHDA, CDR2 SQIVND (reference sequence). The CDR3 spells CASSYRAQETQYF. CDR3 nucleotides: TGTGCCAGTAGTTACAGGGCTCAAGAGACCCAGTACTTC.

This clone has more than one count but fewer than ten. The V gene is TRBV27, the J gene TRBJ2-2, with 11 bases matching TRBD2. The J segment lost 2 bases and the V segment lost 5 bases, leaving 10 bases of the junction unmatched. The CDR3 runs 18 residues. CDR1 MNHEY and CDR2 SMNVEV come from the germline V gene (reference sequence). The CDR3 nucleotides read TGTGCCAGCAGTCTCATTCTCGGGACTAGCGGAAACACCGGGGAGCTGTTTTTT. This translates into CASSLILGTSGNTGELFF.

The CDR3 is CASSLGLNTEAFF. The CDR3 DNA reads TGTGCCAGCAGCTTGGGATTAAACACTGAAGCTTTCTTT. This chain links TRBV5-8 with TRBJ1-1; D gene unclear. The CDR3 length is 13 residues. Trimming pared 0 bases from V and 2 bases from J, leaving 5 bases between. Per germline, CDR1 SGHTS and CDR2 YDEGEE.

This chain connects TRBV6-1 to TRBJ1-5; unclear D gene. The CDR3 spans 14 residues. The V gene's germline CDR1 is MNHNS and CDR2 SASEGT. Deletions cut 4 bases from V and 1 base from J, with 8 bases between. CDR3 sequence reads: CASSVGQSNQPQHF. The CDR3 DNA reads as TGTGCCAGCAGTGTTGGGCAAAGCAATCAGCCCCAGCATTTT.